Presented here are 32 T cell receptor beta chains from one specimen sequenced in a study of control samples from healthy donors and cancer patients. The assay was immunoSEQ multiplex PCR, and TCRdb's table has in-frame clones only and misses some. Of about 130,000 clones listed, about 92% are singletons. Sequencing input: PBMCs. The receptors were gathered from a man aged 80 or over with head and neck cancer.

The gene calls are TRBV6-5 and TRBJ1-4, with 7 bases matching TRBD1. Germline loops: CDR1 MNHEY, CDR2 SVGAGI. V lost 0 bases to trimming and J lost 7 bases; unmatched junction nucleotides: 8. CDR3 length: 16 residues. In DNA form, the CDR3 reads TGTGCCAGCAGTTACTCGATTGGGGCAGGGGGTGAAAAACTGTTTTTT. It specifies CASSYSIGAGGEKLFF.

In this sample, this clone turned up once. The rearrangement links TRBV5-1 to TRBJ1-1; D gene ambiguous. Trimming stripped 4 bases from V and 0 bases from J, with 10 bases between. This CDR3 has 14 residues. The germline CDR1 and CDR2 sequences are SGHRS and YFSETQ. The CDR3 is CASSTDGLNTEAFF. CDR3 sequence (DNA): TGCGCCAGCAGCACGGACGGTCTGAACACTGAAGCTTTCTTT. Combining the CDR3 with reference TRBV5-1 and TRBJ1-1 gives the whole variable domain KAGVTQTPRYLIKTRGQQVTLSCSPISGHRSVSWYQQTPGQGLQFLFEYFSETQRNKGNFPGRFSGRQFSNSRSEMNVSTLELGDSALYLCASSTDGLNTEAFFGQGTRLTVV.

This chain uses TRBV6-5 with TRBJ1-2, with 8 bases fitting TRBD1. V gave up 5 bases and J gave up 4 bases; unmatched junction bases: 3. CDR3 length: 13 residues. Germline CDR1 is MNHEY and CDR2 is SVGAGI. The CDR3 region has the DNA TGTGCCAGCAGTCCGACAGGGGTCTATGGCTACACCTTC. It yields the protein CASSPTGVYGYTF.

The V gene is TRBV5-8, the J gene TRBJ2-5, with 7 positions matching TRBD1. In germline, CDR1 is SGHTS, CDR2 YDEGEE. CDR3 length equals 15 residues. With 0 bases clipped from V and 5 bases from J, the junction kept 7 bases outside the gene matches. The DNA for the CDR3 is TGTGCCAGCAGCTTGGACCAACAGGGGTCGGAGACCCAGTACTTC. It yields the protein CASSLDQQGSETQYF.

The CDR3 loop is CAIRPGGEETQYF. In nucleotides, the CDR3 is TGTGCCATCAGACCGGGGGGAGAGGAGACCCAGTACTTC. The chain joins TRBV10-3 to TRBJ2-5; 7 positions agree with TRBD2. CDR1 and CDR2 (germline): ENHRY, SYGVKD. This CDR3 spans 13 amino acids. V was pared by 6 bases and J by 5 bases, with 6 bases of the junction left unmatched.

The CDR3 DNA sequence: TGTGCCAGCTCACCGCTCCGGGACAGGGCTGAAAAACTGTTTTTT. Protein sequence: CASSPLRDRAEKLFF. This chain uses TRBV18 with TRBJ1-4, with TRBD1 matching over 9 bases. CDR1 is KGHSH, CDR2 LQKENI, per germline. The CDR3 loop spans 15 amino acids. Trimming at V came to 3 bases and at J to 7 bases, leaving 6 bases not matched to a gene.

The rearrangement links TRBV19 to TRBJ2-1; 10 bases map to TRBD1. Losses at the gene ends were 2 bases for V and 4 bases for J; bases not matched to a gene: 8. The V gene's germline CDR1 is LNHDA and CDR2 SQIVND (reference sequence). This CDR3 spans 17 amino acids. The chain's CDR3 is CASSILPLGQGYNEQFF. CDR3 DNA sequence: TGTGCCAGTAGTATATTACCCCTGGGACAGGGGTACAATGAGCAGTTCTTC.

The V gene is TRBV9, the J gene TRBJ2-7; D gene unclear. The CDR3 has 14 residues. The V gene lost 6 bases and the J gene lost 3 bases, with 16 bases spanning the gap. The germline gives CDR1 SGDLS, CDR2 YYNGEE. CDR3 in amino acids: CASTKALPIYEQYF. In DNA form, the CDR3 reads TGTGCCAGCACCAAGGCCTTGCCGATCTACGAGCAGTACTTC. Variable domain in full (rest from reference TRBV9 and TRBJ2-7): DSGVTQTPKHLITATGQRVTLRCSPRSGDLSVYWYQQSLDQGLQFLIQYYNGEERAKGNILERFSAQQFPDLHSELNLSSLELGDSALYFCASTKALPIYEQYFGPGTRLTVT.

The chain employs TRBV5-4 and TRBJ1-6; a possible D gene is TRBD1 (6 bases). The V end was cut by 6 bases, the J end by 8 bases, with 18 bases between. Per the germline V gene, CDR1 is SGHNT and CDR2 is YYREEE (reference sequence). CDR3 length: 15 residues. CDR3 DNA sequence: TGTGCCAGCAACACCGGGGGGGCGGAGTATTCACCCCTCCACTTT. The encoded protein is CASNTGGAEYSPLHF.

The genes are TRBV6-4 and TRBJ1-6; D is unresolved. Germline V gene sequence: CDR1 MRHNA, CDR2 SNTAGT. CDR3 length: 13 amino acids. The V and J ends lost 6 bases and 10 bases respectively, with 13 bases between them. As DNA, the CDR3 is TGTGCCAGCAGCCTAAACCCGAGGTCACCCCTCCACTTT. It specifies CASSLNPRSPLHF.

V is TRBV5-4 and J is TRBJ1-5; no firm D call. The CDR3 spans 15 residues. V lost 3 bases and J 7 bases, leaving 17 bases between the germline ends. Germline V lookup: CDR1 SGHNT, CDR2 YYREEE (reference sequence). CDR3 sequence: CASSYGFGSGQPQHF. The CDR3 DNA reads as TGTGCCAGCAGCTACGGTTTTGGGAGCGGGCAGCCCCAGCATTTT. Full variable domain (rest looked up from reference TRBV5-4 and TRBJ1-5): ETGVTQSPTHLIKTRGQQVTLRCSSQSGHNTVSWYQQALGQGPQFIFQYYREEENGRGNFPPRFSGLQFPNYSSELNVNALELDDSALYLCASSYGFGSGQPQHFGDGTRLSIL.

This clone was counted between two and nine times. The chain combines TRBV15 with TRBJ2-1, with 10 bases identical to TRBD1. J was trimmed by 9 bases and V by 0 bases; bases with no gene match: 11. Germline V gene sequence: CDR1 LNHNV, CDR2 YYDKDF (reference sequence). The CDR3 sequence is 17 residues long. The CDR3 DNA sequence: TGTGCCACCAGCAGAGATAACTCGGGACAGGGGAAGGGTGAGCAGTTCTTC. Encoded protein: CATSRDNSGQGKGEQFF.

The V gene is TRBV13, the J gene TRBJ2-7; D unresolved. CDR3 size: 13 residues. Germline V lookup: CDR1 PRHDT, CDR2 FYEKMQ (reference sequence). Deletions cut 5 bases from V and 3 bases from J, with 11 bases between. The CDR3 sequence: CASSGSRNYEQYF. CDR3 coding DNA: TGTGCCAGCAGCGGGTCGCGGAACTACGAGCAGTACTTC.

The CDR3 loop is CASSHRVANTEAFF. The CDR3 nucleotides read TGTGCCAGCAGCCACCGGGTGGCGAACACTGAAGCTTTCTTT. This chain connects TRBV27 to TRBJ1-1; D not certain. V was clipped by 6 bases and J by 1 base, with 12 bases between them. Germline V lookup: CDR1 MNHEY, CDR2 SMNVEV (reference sequence). CDR3 size: 14 residues.

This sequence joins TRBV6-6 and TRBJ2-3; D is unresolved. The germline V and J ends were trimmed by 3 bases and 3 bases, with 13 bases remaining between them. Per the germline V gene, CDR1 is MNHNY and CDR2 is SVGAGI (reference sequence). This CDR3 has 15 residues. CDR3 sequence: CASSYRHSETDTQYF. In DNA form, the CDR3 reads TGTGCCAGCAGTTATCGACATAGTGAGACAGATACGCAGTATTTT.

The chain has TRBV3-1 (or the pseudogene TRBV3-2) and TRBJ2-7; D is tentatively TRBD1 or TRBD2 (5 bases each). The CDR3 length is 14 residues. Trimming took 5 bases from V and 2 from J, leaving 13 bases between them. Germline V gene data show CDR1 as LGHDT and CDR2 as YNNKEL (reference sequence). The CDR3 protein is CASSYGTDPYEQYF. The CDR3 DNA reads TGTGCCAGCAGCTACGGGACGGATCCCTACGAGCAGTACTTC.

CDR3 sequence (DNA): TGTGCCATCAGTGAGTCGAGGGGCATGAACACTGAAGCTTTCTTT. It is translated as CAISESRGMNTEAFF. V and J are TRBV10-3 and TRBJ1-1; TRBD1 might be the D (5 bases). This CDR3 is built from 15 residues. Trimming took 0 bases from V and 0 from J, leaving 8 bases between them. Germline V lookup: CDR1 ENHRY, CDR2 SYGVKD.

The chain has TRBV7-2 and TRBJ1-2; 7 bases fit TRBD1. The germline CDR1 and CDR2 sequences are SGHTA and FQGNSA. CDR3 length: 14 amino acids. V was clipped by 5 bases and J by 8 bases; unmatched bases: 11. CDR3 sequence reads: CASSPEGTVYGYTF. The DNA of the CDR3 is TGTGCCAGCAGCCCCGAGGGGACAGTATACGGCTACACCTTC.

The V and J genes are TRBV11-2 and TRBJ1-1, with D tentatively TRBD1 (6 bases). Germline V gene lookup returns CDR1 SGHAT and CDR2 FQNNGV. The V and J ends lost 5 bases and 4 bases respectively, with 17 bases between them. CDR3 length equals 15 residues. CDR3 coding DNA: TGTGCCAGCAGCCGAGGGGGGGGTCCGGGCACTGAAGCTTTCTTT. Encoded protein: CASSRGGGPGTEAFF.

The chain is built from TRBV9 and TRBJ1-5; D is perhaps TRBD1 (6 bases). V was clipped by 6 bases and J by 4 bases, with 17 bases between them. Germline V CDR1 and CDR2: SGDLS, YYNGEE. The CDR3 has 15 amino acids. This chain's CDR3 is CASNKEGERNQPQHF. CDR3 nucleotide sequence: TGTGCCAGCAACAAAGAGGGGGAGCGGAATCAGCCCCAGCATTTT.

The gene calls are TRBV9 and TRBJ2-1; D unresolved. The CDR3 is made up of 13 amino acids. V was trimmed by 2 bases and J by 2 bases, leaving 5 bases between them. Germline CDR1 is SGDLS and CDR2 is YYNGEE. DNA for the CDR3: TGTGCCAGCAGCGTTTCGGCCTACAATGAGCAGTTCTTC. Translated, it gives CASSVSAYNEQFF.

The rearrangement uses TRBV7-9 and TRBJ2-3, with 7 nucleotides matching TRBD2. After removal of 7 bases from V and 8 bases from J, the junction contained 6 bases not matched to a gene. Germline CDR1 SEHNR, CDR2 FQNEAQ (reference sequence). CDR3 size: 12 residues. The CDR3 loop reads CASTVGEGTQYF. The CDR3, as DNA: TGTGCCAGCACCGTCGGGGAGGGTACGCAGTATTTT.

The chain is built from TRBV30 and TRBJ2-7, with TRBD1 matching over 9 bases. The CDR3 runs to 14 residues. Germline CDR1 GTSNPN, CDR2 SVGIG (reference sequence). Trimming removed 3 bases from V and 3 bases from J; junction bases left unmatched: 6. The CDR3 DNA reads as TGTGCCTGGAGGGGGACAGGGTCCAGCTACGAGCAGTACTTC. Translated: CAWRGTGSSYEQYF.

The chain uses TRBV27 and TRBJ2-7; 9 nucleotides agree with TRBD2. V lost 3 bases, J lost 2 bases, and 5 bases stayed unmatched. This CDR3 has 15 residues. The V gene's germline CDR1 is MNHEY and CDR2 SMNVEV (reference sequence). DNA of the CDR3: TGTGCCAGCAGTTTTTCCAGCGGGAGGCCCTACGAGCAGTACTTC. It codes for CASSFSSGRPYEQYF.

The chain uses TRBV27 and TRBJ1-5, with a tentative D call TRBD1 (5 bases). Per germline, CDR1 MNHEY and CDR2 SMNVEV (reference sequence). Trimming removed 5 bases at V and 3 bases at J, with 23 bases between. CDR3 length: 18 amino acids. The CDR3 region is CASSPLGLQGAFNQPQHF. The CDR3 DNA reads TGTGCCAGCAGTCCCCTGGGACTTCAAGGGGCCTTCAATCAGCCCCAGCATTTT.

The CDR3 sequence is CASSLVSYEQFF. CDR3 nucleotides: TGTGCCAGCAGTCTTGTTAGCTATGAGCAGTTCTTC. The chain has TRBV2 and TRBJ2-1; D unclear. The CDR3 has 12 amino acids. CDR1 is SNHLY and CDR2 is FYNNEI in the germline V gene. V was shortened by 5 bases and J by 8 bases, with 10 bases between the two germline ends. The complete variable domain, with remaining parts taken from reference TRBV2 and TRBJ2-1, reads EPEVTQTPSHQVTQMGQEVILRCVPISNHLYFYWYRQILGQKVEFLVSFYNNEISEKSEIFDDQFSVERPDGSNFTLKIRSTKLEDSAMYFCASSLVSYEQFFGPGTRLTVL.

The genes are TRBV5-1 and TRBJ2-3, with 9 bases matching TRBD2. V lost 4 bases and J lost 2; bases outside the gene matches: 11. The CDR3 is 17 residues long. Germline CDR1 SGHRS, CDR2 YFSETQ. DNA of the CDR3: TGCGCCAGCAGCCCCAACTTTGGGACTAGCATCACAGATACGCAGTATTTT. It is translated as CASSPNFGTSITDTQYF.

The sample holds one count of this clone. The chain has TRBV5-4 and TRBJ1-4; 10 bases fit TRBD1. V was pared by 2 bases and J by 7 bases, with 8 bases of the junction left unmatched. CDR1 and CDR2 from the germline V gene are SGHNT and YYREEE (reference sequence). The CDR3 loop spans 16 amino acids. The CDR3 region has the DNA TGTGCCAGCAGCTTTCGGACAGGGGGTACGAGTGAAAAACTGTTTTTT. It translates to CASSFRTGGTSEKLFF.

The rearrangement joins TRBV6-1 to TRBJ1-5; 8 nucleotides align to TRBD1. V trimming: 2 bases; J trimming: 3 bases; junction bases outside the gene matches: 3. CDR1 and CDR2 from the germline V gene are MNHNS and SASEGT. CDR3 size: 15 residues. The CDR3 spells CASSENRGYNQPQHF. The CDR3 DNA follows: TGTGCCAGCAGTGAAAACAGGGGGTACAATCAGCCCCAGCATTTT.

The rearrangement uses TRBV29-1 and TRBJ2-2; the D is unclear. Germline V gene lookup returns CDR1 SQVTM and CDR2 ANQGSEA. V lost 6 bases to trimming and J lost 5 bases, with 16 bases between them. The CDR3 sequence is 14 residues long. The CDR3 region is CSVPKGTETGELFF. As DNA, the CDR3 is TGCAGCGTCCCTAAGGGAACGGAGACCGGGGAGCTGTTTTTT.

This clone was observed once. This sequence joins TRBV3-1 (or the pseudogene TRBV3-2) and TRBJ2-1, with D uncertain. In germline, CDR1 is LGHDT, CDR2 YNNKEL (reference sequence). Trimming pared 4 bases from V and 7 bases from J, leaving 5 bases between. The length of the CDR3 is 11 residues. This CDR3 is CASSRSNEQFF. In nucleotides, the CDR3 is TGTGCCAGCAGCCGTTCGAATGAGCAGTTCTTC.

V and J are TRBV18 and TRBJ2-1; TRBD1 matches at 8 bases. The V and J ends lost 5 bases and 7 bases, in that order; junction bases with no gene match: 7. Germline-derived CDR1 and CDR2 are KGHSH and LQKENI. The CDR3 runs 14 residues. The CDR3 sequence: CASSDRQGRNEQFF. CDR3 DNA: TGTGCCAGCTCAGACCGACAGGGGCGGAATGAGCAGTTCTTC.